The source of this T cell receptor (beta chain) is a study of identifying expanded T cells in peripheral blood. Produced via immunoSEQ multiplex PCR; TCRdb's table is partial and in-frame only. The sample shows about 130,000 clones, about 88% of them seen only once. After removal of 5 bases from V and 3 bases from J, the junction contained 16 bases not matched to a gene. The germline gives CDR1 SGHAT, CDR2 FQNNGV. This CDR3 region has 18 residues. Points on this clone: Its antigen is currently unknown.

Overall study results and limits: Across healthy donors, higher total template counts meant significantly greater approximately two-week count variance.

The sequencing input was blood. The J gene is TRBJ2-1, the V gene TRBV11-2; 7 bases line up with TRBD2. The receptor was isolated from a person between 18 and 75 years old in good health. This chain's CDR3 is CASSPSWGGPSYYNEQFF. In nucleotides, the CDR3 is TGTGCCAGCAGCCCTAGCTGGGGAGGGCCATCTTACTACAATGAGCAGTTCTTC.